This T cell receptor (beta chain) was documented in a study of PD-1 blockade in classical Hodgkin lymphoma. Study results and caveats: According to reports, newly diagnosed patients had lower baseline TCR diversity than healthy donors, and relapsed/refractory patients had lower baseline TCR diversity still.

The CDR3 length is 15 residues. The germline V gene encodes CDR1 WSHSY and CDR2 SAAADI. V gave up 2 bases and J gave up 7 bases, with 15 bases separating them. Profiled with immunoSEQ multiplex PCR; TCRdb holds only in-frame clones, not every one. The sample contains more than 10,000 clones, about 70% of which appear only once. There was relapse after autologous stem cell transplantation in every patient, and there was variation in brentuximab vedotin exposure. Concerning this clone: Its target is not known.

This clonotype was obtained from a human donor with classical Hodgkin lymphoma. V gene TRBV10-2 combines with J gene TRBJ2-1, with D unclear. The material was peripheral blood mononuclear cells (PBMCs), obtained at baseline. CDR3 loop: CASSEHSTIQNEQFF. The CDR3, as DNA: TGCGCCAGCAGTGAGCACTCGACCATCCAAAATGAGCAGTTCTTC.